Listed below are T cell receptor beta chains from one sample, sequenced in a study of CD8 T cells in ankylosing spondylitis. TCRdb reprocessed the 5' RACE reads with MiXCR, giving one entry per CDR3 protein. The repertoire has about 220,000 distinct CDR3 sequences, around 20% of them found once; the top ten carry more than 40%. Sample: blood, either unsorted or a sorted T cell fraction (not recorded which). The receptors here all came from a male donor with ankylosing spondylitis. Each CDR3 is given with its conserved first and last residue. A D gene is named only where the DNA matches it firmly. Clone size, where shown, is once, few, many, or a class for clones that have expanded.

V	J	size	D	DNA	CDR3
TRBV20-1	TRBJ2-4	few	NA	TGCAGTGCTAGTCAGGTCAAAAACATTCAGTACTTC	CSASQVKNIQYF
TRBV12-3/TRBV12-4	TRBJ2-3	NA	TRBD2	TGTGCCAGCAGTTTGTTTGCGGGAGGCACAGATACGCAGTATTTT	CASSLFAGGTDTQYF
TRBV10-3	TRBJ2-1	few	TRBD1	TGTGCCATCAGTGATGAGGGACCCACAGGGGTGTTAAACGATGAGCAGTTCTTC	CAISDEGPTGVLNDEQFF
TRBV4-1	TRBJ2-3	few	NA	TGCGCCAGCAGCCCCTGGAGCGGAATGACAGATACGCAGTATTTT	CASSPWSGMTDTQYF
TRBV4-1	TRBJ1-4	NA	TRBD1	TGCGCCAGCAGCCAAGAGCCGGGACAGGGGAAACTGTTTTTT	CASSQEPGQGKLFF
TRBV13	TRBJ2-1	few	NA	TGTGCCAGCAGCTCGAAGGGCCATCTGGTAGATGCCTCCTACAATGAGCAGTTCTTC	CASSSKGHLVDASYNEQFF
TRBV20-1	TRBJ2-1	many	NA	TGCAGTGCGAGAGGGGTGGACCTAGGGGATGAGCAGTTCTTC	CSARGVDLGDEQFF
TRBV7-2	TRBJ2-3	NA	TRBD2	TGTGCCAGCAGCTTAAGGCTAGCGGGAGGGACAGATACGCAGTATTTT	CASSLRLAGGTDTQYF
TRBV4-1	TRBJ2-2	many	TRBD2	TGCGCCAGCAGCCAGGACCTAGCGGAGAGGACCACCGGGGAGCTGTTTTTT	CASSQDLAERTTGELFF
TRBV5-1	TRBJ2-7	NA	TRBD1	TGCGCCAGCAGCTTGGCCCCGACAGGGGAAGCCTACGAGCAGTACTTC	CASSLAPTGEAYEQYF
TRBV10-3	TRBJ2-7	few	TRBD2	TGTGCCATCAGTGAGACGACTAGCGGGGCTCGGTACGAGCAGTACTTC	CAISETTSGARYEQYF
TRBV6-2/TRBV6-3	TRBJ1-1	few	NA	TGTGCCAGCAGTTACGAACAGGGTACTGAAGCTTTCTTT	CASSYEQGTEAFF
TRBV7-9	TRBJ1-2	few	TRBD1	TGTGCCAGCAGCTCGGCACTGGGACAGATCTATGGCTACACCTTC	CASSSALGQIYGYTF
TRBV7-2	TRBJ2-1	few	NA	TGTGCCAGCAGCTTAGACCCAAACAATGAGCAGTTCTTC	CASSLDPNNEQFF
TRBV6-1	TRBJ1-1	few	NA	TGTGCCAGCAGTGTCCTGGGGGGGACTCGAGGACCTGAAGCTTTCTTT	CASSVLGGTRGPEAFF
TRBV10-3	TRBJ2-3	NA	TRBD2	TGTGCCATCAGTGGATTAGCGGGGGGGCGAGCAGATACGCAGTATTTT	CAISGLAGGRADTQYF
TRBV4-1	TRBJ2-7	few	TRBD2	TGCGCCAGCAGCCAGCTAGCGGGGGACTCCTACGAGCAGTACTTC	CASSQLAGDSYEQYF
TRBV20-1	TRBJ2-5	NA	NA	TGCAGTGCTAGAGCTTCCCCGTATATCCAAGAGACCCAGTACTTC	CSARASPYIQETQYF
TRBV7-9	TRBJ2-7	NA	NA	TGTGCCAGCAGCCCCGTCGACGGAGAAGTGTACGAGCAGTACTTC	CASSPVDGEVYEQYF
TRBV7-3	TRBJ2-3	NA	NA	TGTGCCACCTCCTTAATTGGAGCGGCCGGCACAGATACGCAGTATTTT	CATSLIGAAGTDTQYF
TRBV20-1	TRBJ2-1	NA	NA	TGCAGTGCTCCCGGAAACCCCTCCTACAATGAGCAGTTCTTC	CSAPGNPSYNEQFF
TRBV7-6	TRBJ1-1	few	NA	TGTGCCAGCACCTTAATGAGGGCTCACCTGAACACTGAAGCTTTCTTT	CASTLMRAHLNTEAFF
TRBV6-2/TRBV6-3	TRBJ2-5	NA	NA	TGTGCCAGCAGCCCCGAACAGGCTGGGACCCAGTACTTC	CASSPEQAGTQYF
TRBV19	TRBJ2-7	few	TRBD2	TGTGCCAGTGGAATTAGCGGGGGGGACTACGAGCAGTACTTC	CASGISGGDYEQYF
TRBV7-8	TRBJ1-2	NA	TRBD1	TGTGCCAGCAGCTCAACCGCCGGACAGGGGTTACTTGGCTACACCTTC	CASSSTAGQGLLGYTF
TRBV5-5	TRBJ2-7	few	NA	TGTGCCAGCAGCAAGGACGGCCTCTACGAGCAGTACTTC	CASSKDGLYEQYF
TRBV9	TRBJ2-1	few	TRBD1	TGTGCCAGCAGCGCACCCGGGACAGGGGACAATGAGCAGTTCTTC	CASSAPGTGDNEQFF